The present TCR beta chain was sequenced within a study of shared clonotypes between healthy human individuals. Germline trimming cut 6 bases from V and 8 bases from J; bases unmatched to any gene: 9. The CDR3 covers 13 residues. In germline, CDR1 is MNHNS, CDR2 SASEGT. The protocol was immunoSEQ multiplex PCR, while the TCRdb copy is restricted to in-frame clones and leaves out a portion. The sample has some 2,000,000 clones; about 95% are singletons. Only CD45RO-negative cells positively selected for CCR7 counted as naive CD8 cells, so terminally differentiated effector memory CD45RA+ cells were excluded.

This TCR was sampled from a man aged 18 to 30 in good health. The V and J genes are TRBV6-1 and TRBJ1-1; 7 nucleotides line up with TRBD1. The material sequenced was naive CD8+ T cells sorted from blood. The CDR3 region is CASRETGTPEAFF. In nucleotides, the CDR3 is TGTGCCAGCAGAGAGACAGGGACCCCCGAAGCTTTCTTT.